This note documents a single T cell receptor (beta chain) sequence. Its antigen remains unidentified. TCR beta CDR3 regions were amplified from RNA transcripts. A set of HTBI primers served as the primers for a first-round RT-PCR of the TCR CDR3. Each CDR3 protein is one row after TCRdb ran MiXCR on the multiplex PCR reads. The data hold more than 500,000 distinct CDR3 sequences, with around 15% observed a single time. This record belongs to a study of T cells in Graves' hyperthyroidism and ophthalmopathy. Germline V gene lookup returns CDR1 ENHRY and CDR2 SYGVKD. The CDR3 contains 14 residues. The V and J ends lost 4 bases and 5 bases, in that order; junction bases with no gene match: 6. Diagnoses were made from clinical symptoms, serum measures (thyroxine and TRAb), thyroid ultrasound and orbital computed tomography. Findings of the study overall: Within blood appeared most thyroid clonotypes that had expanded above 0.001.

The sample taken for sequencing was blood. This TCR came from a woman in her thirties with Graves' ophthalmopathy. V usage is TRBV10-3 and J usage is TRBJ2-7, with 9 bases lining up with TRBD1. The CDR3 DNA is TGTGCCATCAGTGCCGGGACAGGGACGGACGAGCAGTACTTC. Protein product: CAISAGTGTDEQYF.